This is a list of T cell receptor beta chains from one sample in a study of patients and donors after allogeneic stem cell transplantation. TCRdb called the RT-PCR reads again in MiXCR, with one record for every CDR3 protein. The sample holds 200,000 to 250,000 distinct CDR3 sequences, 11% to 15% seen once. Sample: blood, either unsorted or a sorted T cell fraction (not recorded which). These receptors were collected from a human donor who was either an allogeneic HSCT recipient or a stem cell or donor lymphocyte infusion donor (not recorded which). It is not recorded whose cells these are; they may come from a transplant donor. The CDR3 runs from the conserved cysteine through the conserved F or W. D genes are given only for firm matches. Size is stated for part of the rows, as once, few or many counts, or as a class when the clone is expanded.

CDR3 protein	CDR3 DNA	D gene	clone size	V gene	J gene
CSASRWQVYGEQFF	TGCAGTGCTAGCAGGTGGCAGGTATACGGTGAGCAGTTCTTC	-	many	TRBV20-1	TRBJ2-1
CASSVGGWNTEAFF	TGTGCCAGCAGCGTGGGGGGCTGGAACACTGAAGCTTTCTTT	-	-	TRBV9	TRBJ1-1
CASSPLRGADRTYEQYF	TGTGCCAGCTCACCACTAAGAGGAGCGGACAGAACCTACGAGCAGTACTTC	-	few	TRBV18	TRBJ2-7
CASSVDRIFGYTF	TGTGCCAGCAGTGTGGATAGGATTTTTGGCTACACCTTC	-	few	TRBV2	TRBJ1-2
CAISEMERSGRASEQFF	TGTGCCATCAGTGAGATGGAGCGTAGCGGGAGGGCTTCTGAGCAGTTCTTC	TRBD2	few	TRBV10-3	TRBJ2-1
CASSVGGLAGISTDTQYF	TGTGCCAGCAGCGTAGGGGGACTAGCGGGGATTAGCACAGATACGCAGTATTTT	TRBD2	few	TRBV9	TRBJ2-3
CASSGGIYEQYF	TGCGCCAGCAGCGGAGGGATCTACGAGCAGTACTTC	-	few	TRBV4-1	TRBJ2-7
CASSLTYNSPLHF	TGTGCCAGCAGCTTAACCTATAATTCACCCCTCCACTTT	-	-	TRBV7-3	TRBJ1-6
CASSNRQGDGNEQFF	TGTGCCAGCAGCAATCGCCAGGGCGATGGGAATGAGCAGTTCTTC	-	-	TRBV6-2/TRBV6-3	TRBJ2-1
CASSLVGGAFNEQFF	TGTGCCAGCAGCTTAGTAGGGGGGGCCTTCAATGAGCAGTTCTTC	-	many	TRBV7-2	TRBJ2-1
CASSYRDLIRDTQYF	TGTGCCAGCAGTTACCGGGACCTAATCCGGGATACGCAGTATTTT	-	-	TRBV6-2/TRBV6-3	TRBJ2-3
CASRGGPNTEAFF	TGTGCCAGCAGAGGGGGGCCGAACACTGAAGCTTTCTTT	-	many	TRBV12-3/TRBV12-4	TRBJ1-1
CASSLARDRGYQPQHF	TGTGCCAGCAGCTTGGCCCGGGACAGGGGCTATCAGCCCCAGCATTTT	TRBD1	-	TRBV5-4	TRBJ1-5
CASSFRGGQPQHF	TGTGCCAGCAGCTTCAGAGGGGGTCAGCCCCAGCATTTT	-	few	TRBV7-2	TRBJ1-5
CDSSSRGSQNTEAFF	TGCGACAGCAGCTCCAGGGGCAGCCAGAACACTGAAGCTTTCTTT	-	-	TRBV5-1	TRBJ1-1
CASSQHLADTQYF	TGTGCCAGCAGTCAACACCTAGCGGATACGCAGTATTTT	-	many	TRBV12-3/TRBV12-4	TRBJ2-3
CATTGGKNTGELFF	TGTGCCACCACAGGGGGCAAGAACACCGGGGAGCTGTTTTTT	TRBD1	-	TRBV28	TRBJ2-2
CASRGGKQGGTEAFF	TGTGCCAGCAGGGGGGGGAAACAGGGCGGCACTGAAGCTTTCTTT	-	-	TRBV5-5	TRBJ1-1
CASSPQSISNQPQHF	TGTGCCAGCAGCCCCCAGAGTATTAGCAATCAGCCCCAGCATTTT	-	-	TRBV6-2/TRBV6-3	TRBJ1-5
CASSVATGGVETQYF	TGTGCCAGCAGCGTAGCTACAGGAGGGGTTGAGACCCAGTACTTC	-	few	TRBV9	TRBJ2-5
CASSHTGGSTDTQYF	TGCGCCAGCAGCCATACAGGGGGCAGCACAGATACGCAGTATTTT	TRBD1	few	TRBV5-1	TRBJ2-3
CASSLEGQGLKNIQYF	TGCGCCAGCAGCTTGGAGGGACAGGGGCTTAAAAACATTCAGTACTTC	TRBD1	-	TRBV5-1	TRBJ2-4
CSARSPRTSGGFSTDTQYF	TGCAGTGCTAGAAGCCCAAGGACTAGCGGGGGGTTTAGCACAGATACGCAGTATTTT	TRBD2	-	TRBV20-1	TRBJ2-3
CASSRTGGWENIQYF	TGTGCCAGCTCACGGACAGGGGGCTGGGAAAACATTCAGTACTTC	TRBD1	few	TRBV18	TRBJ2-4
CASSRDRRTYEQYF	TGTGCCAGCAGCCGGGACAGGAGGACCTACGAGCAGTACTTC	TRBD1	-	TRBV7-8	TRBJ2-7
CAISERGSGANVLTF	TGTGCCATCAGTGAGAGGGGCTCTGGGGCCAACGTCCTGACTTTC	-	many	TRBV10-3	TRBJ2-6
CSVTARERYTF	TGCAGCGTGACAGCACGGGAACGCTACACCTTC	-	many	TRBV29-1	TRBJ1-2
CASSAGQWEAFF	TGTGCCAGCAGCGCAGGACAGTGGGAAGCTTTCTTT	-	many	TRBV5-6	TRBJ1-1
CASSLPTQSYNEQFF	TGTGCCAGCAGCTTGCCAACCCAAAGCTACAATGAGCAGTTCTTC	-	-	TRBV5-4	TRBJ2-1
CSARDFQRGNSPLHF	TGCAGTGCTAGAGATTTTCAACGAGGGAATTCACCCCTCCACTTT	-	-	TRBV20-1	TRBJ1-6
CASSFRAGTGELFF	TGTGCCAGCAGCTTCAGGGCCGGCACCGGGGAGCTGTTTTTT	-	many	TRBV7-3	TRBJ2-2
CSVEAGTGGRGADTQYF	TGCAGCGTTGAAGCAGGGACAGGGGGCAGGGGGGCAGATACGCAGTATTTT	TRBD1	few	TRBV29-1	TRBJ2-3
CASSLRIGEVGEQFF	TGTGCCAGCAGCTTACGAATAGGGGAAGTGGGTGAGCAGTTCTTC	-	-	TRBV7-9	TRBJ2-1
CASSQDRDGDSPLHF	TGTGCCAGCAGCCAAGACCGGGACGGAGATTCACCCCTCCACTTT	-	-	TRBV4-2	TRBJ1-6
CSAEGHSNYNEQFF	TGCAGTGCTGAGGGACACAGCAACTACAATGAGCAGTTCTTC	-	few	TRBV20-1	TRBJ2-1
CASSLGLAGDQETQYF	TGTGCCAGCAGCCTGGGACTAGCGGGGGACCAAGAGACCCAGTACTTC	TRBD2	many	TRBV4-2	TRBJ2-5
CASSQDLPLAGTTDTQYF	TGTGCCAGCAGCCAAGATCTGCCCCTAGCGGGAACAACAGATACGCAGTATTTT	TRBD2	few	TRBV14	TRBJ2-3
CASSSVNYGYTF	TGTGCCAGCAGTTCAGTTAACTATGGCTACACCTTC	-	few	TRBV6-2/TRBV6-3	TRBJ1-2
CASSAPGTQLYGYTF	TGTGCCAGTAGTGCGCCCGGGACACAGCTCTATGGCTACACCTTC	-	once	TRBV19	TRBJ1-2
CASSRQGGSAGELFF	TGTGCCAGCAGCCGACAGGGAGGGTCGGCCGGGGAGCTGTTTTTT	-	-	TRBV5-5	TRBJ2-2
CASSQDLAGYTGELFF	TGCGCCAGCAGCCAAGATCTAGCGGGATACACCGGGGAGCTGTTTTTT	TRBD2	few	TRBV4-1	TRBJ2-2
CSATGMIYGYTF	TGCAGTGCTACCGGGATGATCTATGGCTACACCTTC	-	many	TRBV20-1	TRBJ1-2
CASSYPTGTSEAFF	TGTGCCAGCAGCTACCCGACAGGGACTTCTGAAGCTTTCTTT	TRBD1	-	TRBV5-5	TRBJ1-1
CSSTTTAGSGEQFF	TGCAGCTCGACTACCACGGCTGGTTCCGGTGAGCAGTTCTTC	-	-	TRBV29-1	TRBJ2-1
CASSLDLGSSYGYTF	TGCGCCAGCAGCTTGGACCTTGGCTCGAGCTATGGCTACACCTTC	-	few	TRBV5-1	TRBJ1-2
CSVERGWGYNEQFF	TGCAGCGTTGAGCGGGGGTGGGGCTACAATGAGCAGTTCTTC	TRBD2	few	TRBV29-1	TRBJ2-1
CASSYGPTSGTEAFF	TGTGCCAGCAGTTACGGACCGACTTCGGGCACTGAAGCTTTCTTT	-	few	TRBV6-2/TRBV6-3	TRBJ1-1
CASSSRGQGTEAFF	TGTGCCAGCAGCTCGCGGGGACAGGGGACTGAAGCTTTCTTT	TRBD1	few	TRBV7-8	TRBJ1-1
CSASPTGSEQYF	TGCAGTGCTTCTCCAACAGGGAGCGAGCAGTACTTC	-	few	TRBV20-1	TRBJ2-7
CASSPEAGGRTDTQYF	TGCGCCAGCAGCCCCGAGGCGGGAGGTCGCACAGATACGCAGTATTTT	TRBD2	many	TRBV5-1	TRBJ2-3
CASSEARTSISWRFF	TGTGCCAGCAGTGAAGCCAGGACTAGCATAAGCTGGCGGTTCTTC	TRBD2	-	TRBV2	TRBJ2-1